The next 12 T cell receptor beta chains were all read from a single sample in a study of blood T cell repertoires in COVID-19 (dated by TCRdb to 2018 to 2020). Library creation used the immunoSEQ multiplex PCR assay. TCRdb provides this immuneACCESS table in a form limited to in-frame rearrangements. Some clones are lacking; in checked studies, under half of them reflect an unresolved V gene, and why the rest are absent is not known. This sample is represented by approximately 140,000 clones; approximately 80% of them were singletons. Together, the top ten hold approximately 17% of the sample. Sequenced: peripheral blood. The source is a man over 45 with acute or convalescent COVID-19.

The chain couples TRBV5-4 to TRBJ1-2; D call uncertain. CDR1 is SGHNT and CDR2 is YYREEE in the germline V gene (reference sequence). The CDR3 extends over 14 amino acids. Trimming left V 0 bases short and J 3 bases short, with 9 bases between. CDR3 in amino acids: CASSLVDGDYGYTF. The CDR3 DNA reads as TGTGCCAGCAGCTTGGTAGACGGGGACTATGGCTACACCTTC.

The V and J genes are TRBV7-2 and TRBJ1-5; TRBD1 might be the D (5 bases). Trimming removed 1 base at V and 5 bases at J, with 15 bases between. The CDR3 length is 16 residues. CDR1 SGHTA and CDR2 FQGNSA come from the germline V gene. CDR3 sequence: CASSLGAGRGHQPQHF. The CDR3 nucleotides are TGTGCCAGCAGCTTAGGGGCAGGGAGGGGACATCAGCCCCAGCATTTT.

V is TRBV5-4 and J is TRBJ1-5; 7 nucleotides match TRBD1. Germline V CDR1 and CDR2: SGHNT, YYREEE (reference sequence). The CDR3 consists of 15 residues. The J segment lost 6 bases and the V segment lost 4 bases, leaving 10 bases of the junction unmatched. CDR3 sequence: CASSMDRSPGQPQHF. CDR3 bases: TGTGCCAGCAGCATGGACAGGTCCCCCGGTCAGCCCCAGCATTTT. Variable domain in full (rest from reference TRBV5-4 and TRBJ1-5): ETGVTQSPTHLIKTRGQQVTLRCSSQSGHNTVSWYQQALGQGPQFIFQYYREEENGRGNFPPRFSGLQFPNYSSELNVNALELDDSALYLCASSMDRSPGQPQHFGDGTRLSIL.

The gene calls are TRBV2 and TRBJ2-3; 15 positions match TRBD2. The germline V gene has CDR1 SNHLY and CDR2 FYNNEI. V shed 6 bases, J shed 10 bases, and the junction held 14 bases outside the gene matches. The CDR3 spans 17 residues. The CDR3 protein is CASRGTSGGPDLHAQYF. The DNA of the CDR3 is TGTGCCAGCAGGGGGACTAGCGGGGGGCCCGATCTGCATGCGCAGTATTTT.

This clone appeared a single time. The chain uses TRBV19 and TRBJ1-5, with TRBD1 identical over 9 bases. The V gene end was trimmed by 5 bases and the J gene end by 3 bases; junction bases not matched to a gene: 8. The V gene's germline CDR1 is LNHDA and CDR2 SQIVND (reference sequence). This CDR3 contains 16 residues. The CDR3 spells CASSGTGPGNNQPQHF. The DNA of the CDR3 is TGTGCCAGTAGTGGGACAGGGCCAGGAAACAATCAGCCCCAGCATTTT.

This clone was observed a handful of times. V is TRBV29-1 and J is TRBJ1-1; D remains ambiguous. Per germline, CDR1 SQVTM and CDR2 ANQGSEA. Trimming stripped 1 base from V and 3 bases from J, with 3 bases between. This CDR3 has 11 residues. CDR3 sequence (DNA): TGCAGCGTTGAAGTCTACACTGAAGCTTTCTTT. Its protein product is CSVEVYTEAFF.

The chain has TRBV27 and TRBJ1-5; a weak D match, TRBD1 (5 bases). CDR3 length: 14 residues. CDR1 is MNHEY and CDR2 is SMNVEV in the germline V gene (reference sequence). Trimming took 2 bases from V and 6 from J, leaving 11 bases between them. The CDR3 loop is CASSLRGVAQPQHF. CDR3 DNA sequence: TGTGCCAGCAGTTTACGGGGGGTGGCTCAGCCCCAGCATTTT.

The chain links TRBV19 to TRBJ1-2; no definite D call. The germline gives CDR1 LNHDA, CDR2 SQIVND (reference sequence). The CDR3 has 12 residues. The V gene lost 5 bases and the J gene lost 4 bases, with 8 bases spanning the gap. The CDR3: CASSPGGYGYTF. DNA of the CDR3: TGTGCCAGTAGTCCTGGAGGCTATGGCTACACCTTC.

The chain uses TRBV30 and TRBJ1-1; 7 positions agree with TRBD1. Germline assignment: CDR1 GTSNPN and CDR2 SVGIG (reference sequence). The CDR3 spans 12 residues. The chain's CDR3 is CALGQWSTEAFF. In DNA form, the CDR3 reads TGTGCTTTGGGACAGTGGAGCACTGAAGCTTTCTTT.

The genes are TRBV12-3 or TRBV12-4 and TRBJ2-1; TRBD2 might be the D (6 bases). Trimming stripped 7 bases from V and 6 bases from J, with 13 bases between. The CDR3 is 13 residues long. This CDR3 reads CASIRGRGNEQFF. CDR3 sequence (DNA): TGTGCCAGCATCCGTGGGCGGGGCAATGAGCAGTTCTTC.

In its sample, this clone was seen once. The gene calls are TRBV5-1 and TRBJ2-7; D ambiguous. V gave up 0 bases and J gave up 1 base, with 14 bases separating them. The CDR3 is 16 amino acids. Germline V gene lookup returns CDR1 SGHRS and CDR2 YFSETQ. The DNA of the CDR3 is TGCGCCAGCAGCTTGGCCGAAGACAACCCGTCCTACGAGCAGTACTTC. Translating gives CASSLAEDNPSYEQYF.

This chain uses TRBV2 with TRBJ1-1; weak D call: TRBD1 (6 bases). Germline loops: CDR1 SNHLY, CDR2 FYNNEI. The V end was cut by 8 bases, the J end by 5 bases, with 18 bases between. There are 14 residues in the CDR3. The CDR3 sequence is CASGAGGDRTEAFF. The CDR3 DNA reads TGTGCCAGCGGGGCGGGGGGCGATCGGACTGAAGCTTTCTTT.